Each of the 30 T cell receptor beta chains below was sequenced from the same sample in a study of human T cells and chemical hapten exposure (dated by TCRdb to about 2021). Library method: RACE. These reads were obtained on a NextSeq 500. TCRdb reprocessed the public reads (quality trimming at Q25 with fastp, clone calling with MiXCR) and kept in-frame beta chains. Identical CDR3 protein sequences are pooled into one entry, listed with their most common genes and DNA. A total of more than 60,000 distinct CDR3 sequences appear in this sample, about a tenth of them only once. Approximately 7% of the sample rests with the top ten. The time point label corresponds to: patch test 2, 6 weeks after DPC sensitization. In light of the paper, this sample's treatment or condition label describes: therapeutic diphenylcyclopropenone sensitization with weekly scalp DPC. Here the sequenced sample was whole blood, taken in connection with sensitization to the hapten diphenylcyclopropenone (DPC). All receptors derive from a woman between 50 and 59 years old with alopecia areata. Some clones in this sample may be carry-over from other donors' samples.

The sample holds a few counts of this clonotype. This chain connects TRBV10-3 to TRBJ1-3, with D tentatively TRBD1 (5 bases). Germline V gives CDR1 ENHRY, CDR2 SYGVKD. With 10 bases removed from V and 2 bases from J, the gap between germline ends came to 15 bases. The CDR3 spans 14 residues. This CDR3 is CATGPREAGNTIYF. For the CDR3, the DNA is TGTGCCACCGGTCCCAGGGAGGCTGGAAACACCATATATTTT.

This chain uses TRBV11-2 with TRBJ1-1; possibly TRBD1 for D (5 bases). The V gene's germline CDR1 is SGHAT and CDR2 FQNNGV. This CDR3 is built from 16 residues. The V gene lost 2 bases and the J gene lost 7 bases, with 20 bases spanning the gap. CDR3 sequence reads: CASSLMTARGGREAFF. CDR3 nucleotides: TGTGCCAGCAGCTTAATGACAGCCCGCGGGGGTCGTGAAGCTTTCTTT.

There are many counts of this clonotype. The gene calls are TRBV4-1 and TRBJ2-1; D is uncertain. CDR1 and CDR2 from the germline V gene are MGHRA and YSYEKL. Trimming removed 1 base at V and 4 bases at J, with 14 bases between. The CDR3 spans 16 residues. For the CDR3, the DNA is TGCGCCAGCAGCCAAGGCCTGCGGCCAAAATACAATGAGCAGTTCTTC. Its translation is CASSQGLRPKYNEQFF.

Ten or more counts support this clonotype. This chain joins TRBV7-2 and TRBJ2-2; weak D call: TRBD1 (5 bases). Trimming cost V 5 bases and J 0 bases, with 16 bases left between them. The CDR3 is 17 residues long. CDR1 and CDR2 (germline): SGHTA, FQGNSA. The CDR3 bases are TGTGCCAGCAGCGGTAACCCGACAGCGACGAACACCGGGGAGCTGTTTTTT. Amino acids: CASSGNPTATNTGELFF.

This clonotype was counted ten times or more. The chain uses TRBV24-1 and TRBJ2-3; D gene unclear. Trimming removed 2 bases from V and 9 bases from J, with 11 bases in between. The CDR3 consists of 13 residues. Germline assignment: CDR1 KGHDR and CDR2 SFDVKD. The CDR3 DNA follows: TGTGCCACCAGTGATTCTACGGAGCCCACGCAGTATTTT. Encoded protein: CATSDSTEPTQYF.

The V gene is TRBV5-5, the J gene TRBJ2-3; no clear D gene. The CDR3 covers 14 residues. CDR1 is SGHKS, CDR2 YYEKEE, per germline (reference sequence). The V gene lost 4 bases and the J gene lost 0 bases, with 9 bases spanning the gap. The CDR3 here is CASSDKRSTDTQYF. CDR3 nucleotides: TGTGCCAGCAGCGATAAGAGAAGCACAGATACGCAGTATTTT. The full variable domain, in which reference TRBV5-5 and TRBJ2-3 provide the parts outside the CDR3, is DAGVTQSPTHLIKTRGQQVTLRCSPISGHKSVSWYQQVLGQGPQFIFQYYEKEERGRGNFPDRFSARQFPNYSSELNVNALLLGDSALYLCASSDKRSTDTQYFGPGTRLTVL.

The table lists this clonotype with many counts. This chain links TRBV4-1 with TRBJ2-7; D is unclear. The CDR3 extends over 16 amino acids. Trimming removed 3 bases at V and 2 bases at J, with 17 bases between. The germline V gene has CDR1 MGHRA and CDR2 YSYEKL. The CDR3 nucleotides read TGCGCCAGCAGCCAGGCCGTGACCCGACGCGCCTACGAGCAGTACTTC. It yields the protein CASSQAVTRRAYEQYF.

This clonotype came up a few times. This rearrangement joins TRBV29-1 to TRBJ1-1; maybe TRBD1 (6 bases). The CDR3 sequence is 13 residues long. V gave up 3 bases and J gave up 5 bases, with 13 bases separating them. The germline V gene has CDR1 SQVTM and CDR2 ANQGSEA. CDR3 amino acids: CSVDRGGATEAFF. CDR3 bases: TGCAGCGTTGATCGGGGGGGCGCGACTGAAGCTTTCTTT.

The chain combines TRBV27 with TRBJ2-7; TRBD1 matches at 7 bases. CDR3 length equals 13 residues. Germline V gives CDR1 MNHEY, CDR2 SMNVEV (reference sequence). V lost 5 bases, J lost 6 bases, and 7 bases stayed unmatched. The CDR3 sequence is CASSPRQGVEQYF. Here the CDR3 DNA reads TGTGCCAGCAGTCCCCGACAGGGTGTCGAGCAGTACTTC.

This clonotype has a handful of counts. The chain links TRBV11-3 to TRBJ2-1; D gene ambiguous. The germline CDR1 and CDR2 sequences are SGHNT and YENEEA. The CDR3 has 13 amino acids. Deletions cut 6 bases from V and 8 bases from J, with 14 bases between. CDR3 region: CASRRHAGDEQFF. For the CDR3, the DNA is TGTGCCAGCAGACGACACGCCGGAGATGAGCAGTTCTTC.

The chain joins TRBV5-1 to TRBJ1-4; 7 positions match TRBD1. CDR1 SGHRS and CDR2 YFSETQ come from the germline V gene. CDR3 length equals 14 residues. The ends lost 5 bases at V and 5 bases at J; junction bases unmatched: 6. The CDR3 nucleotides are TGCGCCAGCAGTGAAGAAGGGGGCAATGAAAAACTGTTTTTT. Amino acid sequence: CASSEEGGNEKLFF.

This clonotype was counted ten times or more. The chain links TRBV20-1 to TRBJ2-1; D may be TRBD2 (6 bases). The CDR3 totals 14 residues. Germline V gene lookup returns CDR1 DFQATT and CDR2 SNEGSKA (reference sequence). Trimming left V 0 bases short and J 5 bases short, with 11 bases between. The CDR3 loop reads CSARDVAVHNEQFF. The CDR3 region has the DNA TGCAGTGCTAGAGATGTAGCGGTTCACAATGAGCAGTTCTTC.

This clonotype has just a few counts. The chain is built from TRBV7-9 and TRBJ2-1; no clear D. Looked up from germline, CDR1 is SEHNR and CDR2 is FQNEAQ (reference sequence). This CDR3 comprises 16 residues. V was clipped by 5 bases and J by 6 bases, with 20 bases between them. CDR3 loop: CASSPIARTGVNEQFF. The CDR3 nucleotides read TGTGCCAGCAGCCCTATTGCTCGAACTGGGGTCAATGAGCAGTTCTTC. Full variable domain (rest looked up from reference TRBV7-9 and TRBJ2-1): DTGVSQNPRHKITKRGQNVTFRCDPISEHNRLYWYRQTLGQGPEFLTYFQNEAQLEKSRLLSDRFSAERPKGSFSTLEIQRTEQGDSAMYLCASSPIARTGVNEQFFGPGTRLTVL.

This clonotype was observed many times. The V and J genes are TRBV20-1 and TRBJ1-4; D gene ambiguous. This CDR3 has 12 amino acids. The V gene's germline CDR1 is DFQATT and CDR2 SNEGSKA (reference sequence). CDR3 loop: CSTSTDGEKLFF. The CDR3 DNA reads as TGCAGCACCTCCACGGATGGGGAAAAACTGTTTTTT.

V usage is TRBV27 and J usage is TRBJ2-1; 7 bases match TRBD2. The CDR3 loop spans 16 amino acids. CDR1 and CDR2 from the germline V gene are MNHEY and SMNVEV (reference sequence). V trimming: 0 bases; J trimming: 3 bases; junction bases outside the gene matches: 5. This CDR3 is CASSLSIGTIYNEQFF. DNA for the CDR3: TGTGCCAGCAGTTTATCGATCGGGACTATCTACAATGAGCAGTTCTTC.

The chain recombines TRBV27 with TRBJ2-3; TRBD1 aligns across 9 bases. With 1 base clipped from V and 4 bases from J, the junction kept 6 bases outside the gene matches. This CDR3 region has 16 residues. CDR1 and CDR2 (germline): MNHEY, SMNVEV (reference sequence). The CDR3 nucleotides are TGTGCCAGCAGTTTATTCGGGACAGGGAATCCAGATACGCAGTATTTT. The encoded protein is CASSLFGTGNPDTQYF.

V usage is TRBV29-1 and J usage is TRBJ2-7; possibly TRBD1 for D (5 bases). CDR1 is SQVTM and CDR2 is ANQGSEA in the germline V gene. The CDR3 is 13 residues long. Trimming pared 5 bases from V and 7 bases from J, leaving 18 bases between. This chain's CDR3 is CSVHDRGSLEQYF. Here the CDR3 DNA reads TGCAGCGTTCATGACAGAGGTTCGTTAGAGCAGTACTTC.

This clonotype was seen a few times. The CDR3 DNA reads as TGTGCCAGCTCACGACAGGGGTCGATAGAGCAGTACTTC. Translation gives CASSRQGSIEQYF. This chain links TRBV18 with TRBJ2-7; 8 nucleotides match TRBD1. The CDR3 runs 13 residues. The germline V gene encodes CDR1 KGHSH and CDR2 LQKENI. Trimming at V came to 4 bases and at J to 7 bases, leaving 6 bases not matched to a gene.

This clonotype showed up just a few times. J is TRBJ1-4 and V is TRBV3-1, with D uncertain. Trimming took 6 bases from V and 8 from J, leaving 10 bases between them. Germline values: CDR1 LGHDT, CDR2 YNNKEL (reference sequence). The CDR3 covers 12 residues. CDR3 loop: CASSQIDEKLFF. DNA of the CDR3: TGTGCCAGCAGTCAGATCGACGAAAAACTGTTTTTT.

The rearrangement uses TRBV12-3 or TRBV12-4 and TRBJ2-1, with 13 bases lining up with TRBD2. The CDR3 contains 16 residues. The V and J ends lost 6 bases and 3 bases, in that order; junction bases with no gene match: 5. CDR3 region: CASRSGLAGHYNEQFF. The DNA for the CDR3 is TGTGCCAGCAGATCGGGACTAGCGGGACACTACAATGAGCAGTTCTTC.

This clonotype was recorded a few times. The chain uses TRBV7-3 and TRBJ1-1, with D tentatively TRBD1 (5 bases). The CDR3 has 14 amino acids. V lost 2 bases, J lost 8 bases, and 15 bases lay in between. Germline CDR1 and CDR2: SGHTA and FQGTGA. The CDR3 DNA sequence: TGTGCCAGCAGCTTAGCCGCTGGGACGGGGGAAGCTTTCTTT. It specifies CASSLAAGTGEAFF.

In its sample, this clonotype was seen many times. V and J are TRBV20-1 and TRBJ1-4; D ambiguous. Germline values: CDR1 DFQATT, CDR2 SNEGSKA (reference sequence). This CDR3 is 11 amino acids long. This CDR3 reads CSFFRMGKLFF. For the CDR3, the DNA is TGCAGCTTCTTCAGGATGGGAAAACTGTTTTTT.

Concerning this clonotype: This clone may be a read error of a much larger clone one base away. CDR3 coding DNA: TGTGCCTGGGGACCCGGAGGAGGACGGGGGTTGTACACTGAAGCTTTCTTT. It encodes CAWGPGGGRGLYTEAFF. This chain uses TRBV30 with TRBJ1-1; TRBD1 is a possible D gene (5 bases). V was cut by 5 bases and J by 3 bases, with 25 bases left in between. Germline CDR1 and CDR2: GTSNPN and SVGIG (reference sequence). CDR3 length equals 17 residues.

The chain recombines TRBV7-8 with TRBJ2-3, with unresolved D. CDR1 SGHVS and CDR2 FQNEAQ come from the germline V gene. Between the trimmed V and J ends, which lost 1 base and 4 bases, there was a span of 3 bases. The CDR3 loop spans 12 amino acids. The CDR3 here is CASSLVADTQYF. The CDR3 bases are TGTGCCAGCAGCTTAGTTGCAGATACGCAGTATTTT. Looking up the rest from reference TRBV7-8 and TRBJ2-3 gives the full variable domain: GAGVSQSPRYKVAKRGQDVALRCDPISGHVSLFWYQQALGQGPEFLTYFQNEAQLDKSGLPSDRFFAERPEGSVSTLKIQRTQQEDSAVYLCASSLVADTQYFGPGTRLTVL.

This clonotype was seen repeatedly, ten times or more. The rearrangement joins TRBV9 to TRBJ1-3, with D perhaps TRBD1 (5 bases). This CDR3 is 16 amino acids long. CDR1 and CDR2 (germline): SGDLS, YYNGEE. Trimming cost V 3 bases and J 4 bases, with 17 bases left between them. This CDR3 is CASSDRDPFSGNTIYF. CDR3 coding DNA: TGTGCCAGCAGCGACCGGGACCCCTTTTCCGGAAACACCATATATTTT. Combining the CDR3 with reference TRBV9 and TRBJ1-3 gives the whole variable domain DSGVTQTPKHLITATGQRVTLRCSPRSGDLSVYWYQQSLDQGLQFLIQYYNGEERAKGNILERFSAQQFPDLHSELNLSSLELGDSALYFCASSDRDPFSGNTIYFGEGSWLTVV.

This sequence joins TRBV7-9 and TRBJ2-1; 9 bases map to TRBD2. CDR1 and CDR2 (germline): SEHNR, FQNEAQ (reference sequence). Losses at the gene ends were 3 bases for V and 7 bases for J; bases not matched to a gene: 7. The CDR3 spans 15 residues. CDR3: CASSFSGSPSNEQFF. The CDR3 DNA sequence: TGTGCCAGCAGCTTTAGCGGGAGCCCCAGTAATGAGCAGTTCTTC.

This clonotype came up many times. V usage is TRBV15 and J usage is TRBJ2-3, with D possibly being TRBD2 (6 bases). Germline assignment: CDR1 LNHNV and CDR2 YYDKDF (reference sequence). Trimming stripped 1 base from V and 2 bases from J, with 7 bases between. The CDR3 consists of 14 residues. CDR3 DNA: TGTGCCACCAGCAGAGCGGGACTCACAGATACGCAGTATTTT. This sequence encodes CATSRAGLTDTQYF.

Remarks on this clonotype: One end of the junction does not line up with germline, which may come from a read error. The chain uses TRBV2 and TRBJ1-2, with D uncertain. The CDR3 covers 14 residues. Germline lookup yields CDR1 SNHLY and CDR2 FYNNEI. For the CDR3, the DNA is TGTGCCAACAGTGGCGAGACGGCTAACTATGGCTACACCTTC. Translation: CANSGETANYGYTF.

This clonotype has ten or more counts. The chain links TRBV7-2 to TRBJ1-4, with D uncertain. This CDR3 has 15 amino acids. Germline V CDR1 and CDR2: SGHTA, FQGNSA. The ends were cut back, 5 bases at V and 3 bases at J, with 13 bases in the middle. The CDR3 DNA reads TGTGCCAGCAGCCGCGAAGACCGGTCTAATGAAAAACTGTTTTTT. Translated, it gives CASSREDRSNEKLFF.

This clonotype was recorded at least ten times. The rearrangement uses TRBV7-2 and TRBJ1-6; the D is unclear. V lost 1 base and J 7 bases, leaving 5 bases between the germline ends. The length of the CDR3 is 13 residues. CDR1 and CDR2 from the germline V gene are SGHTA and FQGNSA. The CDR3 protein is CASSLGSNSPLHF. CDR3 nucleotides: TGTGCCAGCAGCTTAGGGTCGAATTCACCCCTCCACTTT.